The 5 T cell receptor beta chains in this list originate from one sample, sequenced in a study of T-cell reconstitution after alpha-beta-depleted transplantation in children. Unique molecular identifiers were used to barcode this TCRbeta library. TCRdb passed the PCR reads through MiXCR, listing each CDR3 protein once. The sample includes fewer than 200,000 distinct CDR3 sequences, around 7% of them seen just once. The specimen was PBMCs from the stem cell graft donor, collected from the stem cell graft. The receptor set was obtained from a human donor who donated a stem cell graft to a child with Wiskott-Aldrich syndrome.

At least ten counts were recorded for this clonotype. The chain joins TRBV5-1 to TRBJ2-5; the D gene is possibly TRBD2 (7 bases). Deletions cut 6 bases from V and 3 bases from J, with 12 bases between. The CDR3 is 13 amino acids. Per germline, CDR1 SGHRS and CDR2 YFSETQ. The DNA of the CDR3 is TGCGCCAGCACCTTAGGGGGGGAAGAGACCCAGTACTTC. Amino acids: CASTLGGEETQYF.

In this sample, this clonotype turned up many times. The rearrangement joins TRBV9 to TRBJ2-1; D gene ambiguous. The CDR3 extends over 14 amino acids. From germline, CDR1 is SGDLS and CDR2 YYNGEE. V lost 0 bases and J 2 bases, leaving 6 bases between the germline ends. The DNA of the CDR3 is TGTGCCAGCAGCGTAGTAGGGACCTACAATGAGCAGTTCTTC. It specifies CASSVVGTYNEQFF. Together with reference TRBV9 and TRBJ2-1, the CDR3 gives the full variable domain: DSGVTQTPKHLITATGQRVTLRCSPRSGDLSVYWYQQSLDQGLQFLIQYYNGEERAKGNILERFSAQQFPDLHSELNLSSLELGDSALYFCASSVVGTYNEQFFGPGTRLTVL.

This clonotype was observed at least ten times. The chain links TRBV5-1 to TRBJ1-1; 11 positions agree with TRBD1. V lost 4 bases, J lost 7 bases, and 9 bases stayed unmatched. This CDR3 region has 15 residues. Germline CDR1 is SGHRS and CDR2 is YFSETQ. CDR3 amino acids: CASSINRDRGVEAFF. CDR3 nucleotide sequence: TGCGCCAGCAGCATAAACCGGGACAGGGGGGTTGAAGCTTTCTTT.

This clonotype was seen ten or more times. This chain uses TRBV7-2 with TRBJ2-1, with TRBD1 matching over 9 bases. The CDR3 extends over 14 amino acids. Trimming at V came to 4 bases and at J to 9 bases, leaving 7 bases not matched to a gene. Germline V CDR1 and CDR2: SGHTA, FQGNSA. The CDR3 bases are TGTGCCAGCAGCTCCCGGGACAGGGATACTGAGCAGTTCTTC. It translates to CASSSRDRDTEQFF.

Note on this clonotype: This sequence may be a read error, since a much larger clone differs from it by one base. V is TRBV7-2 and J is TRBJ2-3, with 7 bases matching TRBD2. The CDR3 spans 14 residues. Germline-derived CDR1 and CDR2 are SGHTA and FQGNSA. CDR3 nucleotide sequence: TGTGCCAGCAGCTCGGGACTAACCACATATACGCAGTATTTT. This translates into CASSSGLTTYTQYF.